This TCR beta chain comes out of a study of blood T cell repertoires in COVID-19. For recovered donors of Cohort 3, there were two negative PCRs, clearance, or symptom resolution. The junction had 12 bases not matched to a gene; V was cut back by 7 bases and J by 8 bases. This CDR3 is 14 amino acids long. Germline loops: CDR1 SEHNR, CDR2 FQNEAQ (reference sequence). TCRdb's copy holds only in-frame clones and misses some; the assay was immunoSEQ multiplex PCR. The data contain a few hundred thousand clones, about 89% of them seen just once; the ten biggest clones take up over 9%. The sample taken for sequencing was PBMCs or T cells enriched from blood (not recorded which). The chain employs TRBV7-9 and TRBJ1-2; TRBD1 matches at 8 bases. This clonotype originated in a woman aged 40 to 50 who had recovered from COVID-19. The CDR3 DNA reads as TGTGCCAGCACCGATCCCTCGACAGGGGAAGGCTACACCTTC. It codes for CASTDPSTGEGYTF. The variable domain in full, completed from reference TRBV7-9 and TRBJ1-2, reads DTGVSQNPRHKITKRGQNVTFRCDPISEHNRLYWYRQTLGQGPEFLTYFQNEAQLEKSRLLSDRFSAERPKGSFSTLEIQRTEQGDSAMYLCASTDPSTGEGYTFGSGTRLTVV.